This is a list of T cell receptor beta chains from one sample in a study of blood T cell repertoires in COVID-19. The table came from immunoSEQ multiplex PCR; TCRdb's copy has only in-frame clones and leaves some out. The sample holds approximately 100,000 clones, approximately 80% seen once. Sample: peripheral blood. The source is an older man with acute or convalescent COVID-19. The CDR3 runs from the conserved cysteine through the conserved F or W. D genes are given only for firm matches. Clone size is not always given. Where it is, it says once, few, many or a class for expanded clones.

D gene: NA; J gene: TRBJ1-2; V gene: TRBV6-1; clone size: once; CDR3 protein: CASSEAGGYGYTF; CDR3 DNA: TGTGCCAGCAGTGAAGCGGGAGGCTATGGCTACACCTTC
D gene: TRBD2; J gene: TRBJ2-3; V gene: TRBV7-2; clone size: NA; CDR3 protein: CASSLQASGSTDTQYF; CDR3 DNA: TGTGCCAGCAGCTTACAGGCTAGCGGAAGCACAGATACGCAGTATTTT
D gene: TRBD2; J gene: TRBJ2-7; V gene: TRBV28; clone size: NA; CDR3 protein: CASSSPQREGPYEQYF; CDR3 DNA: TGTGCCAGCAGTTCCCCTCAGCGGGAGGGCCCGTACGAGCAGTACTTC
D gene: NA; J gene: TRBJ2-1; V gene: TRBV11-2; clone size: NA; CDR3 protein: CASSFHGSGGEQFF; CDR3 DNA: TGTGCCAGCAGCTTTCATGGCAGCGGCGGTGAGCAGTTCTTC
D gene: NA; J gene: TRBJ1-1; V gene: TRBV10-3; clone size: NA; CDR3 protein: CAISAQGDTEAFF; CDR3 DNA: TGTGCCATCAGTGCACAGGGTGACACTGAAGCTTTCTTT
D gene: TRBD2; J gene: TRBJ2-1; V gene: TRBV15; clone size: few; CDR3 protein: CATSRDVLAGGIGQFF; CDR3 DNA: TGTGCCACCAGCAGAGATGTCCTAGCGGGAGGTATTGGGCAGTTCTTC
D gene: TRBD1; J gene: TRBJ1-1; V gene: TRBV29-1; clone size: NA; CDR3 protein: CSDVGQGLISEAFF; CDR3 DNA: TGCAGCGATGTCGGACAGGGATTAATATCTGAAGCTTTCTTT
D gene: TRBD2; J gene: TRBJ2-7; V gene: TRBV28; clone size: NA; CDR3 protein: CASNTGRPPYEQYF; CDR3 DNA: TGTGCCAGCAACACCGGGAGGCCCCCCTACGAGCAGTACTTC
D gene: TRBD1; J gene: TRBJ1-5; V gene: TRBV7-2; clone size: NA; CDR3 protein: CASTRQGNQPQHF; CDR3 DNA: TGTGCCAGCACGAGACAGGGGAACCAGCCCCAGCATTTT
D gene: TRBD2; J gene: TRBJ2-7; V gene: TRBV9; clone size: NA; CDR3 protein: CASSVEAGSSYEQYF; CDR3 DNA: TGTGCCAGCAGCGTAGAAGCGGGGTCCTCCTACGAGCAGTACTTC
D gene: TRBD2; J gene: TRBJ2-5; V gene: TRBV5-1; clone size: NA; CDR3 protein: CASSPGESGSGETQYF; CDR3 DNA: TGCGCCAGCAGCCCCGGAGAGAGCGGGAGTGGGGAGACCCAGTACTTC
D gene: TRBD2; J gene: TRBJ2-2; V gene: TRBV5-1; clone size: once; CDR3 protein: CASSFGISGSDGELFF; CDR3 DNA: TGCGCCAGCAGCTTCGGTATTAGCGGGAGTGACGGGGAGCTGTTTTTT
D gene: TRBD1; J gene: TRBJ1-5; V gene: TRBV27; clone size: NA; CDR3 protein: CASSWDRELNQPQHF; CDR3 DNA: TGTGCCAGCAGTTGGGACAGGGAATTAAATCAGCCCCAGCATTTT
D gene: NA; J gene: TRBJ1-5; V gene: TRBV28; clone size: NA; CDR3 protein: CASSLWRQPSNQPQHF; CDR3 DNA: TGTGCCAGCAGTTTATGGAGACAGCCTAGCAATCAGCCCCAGCATTTT
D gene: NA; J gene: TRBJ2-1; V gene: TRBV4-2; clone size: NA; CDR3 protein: CASSPNREIPYNEQFF; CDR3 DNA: TGTGCCAGCAGCCCAAATAGAGAGATTCCCTACAATGAGCAGTTCTTC
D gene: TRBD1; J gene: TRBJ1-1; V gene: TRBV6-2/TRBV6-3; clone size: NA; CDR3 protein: CASSIPPSGTVTEAFF; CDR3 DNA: TGTGCCAGCAGTATACCGCCCTCCGGGACAGTCACTGAAGCTTTCTTT